This T cell receptor beta chain was captured in a study of T cells in Graves' hyperthyroidism and ophthalmopathy. Study-level information: Peripheral blood was collected at initial diagnosis, before any treatment.

In this sample, this clonotype turned up many times. Antigen unknown. The source material, RNA transcripts, was used to amplify TCR beta CDR3 regions. RT-PCR in the first round (using the HTBI primer set) targeted the TCR CDR3. TCRdb redid the calling of the multiplex PCR reads with MiXCR, one entry per CDR3 protein. The sample gives some 500,000 distinct CDR3 sequences, around a quarter of which show up once; 11% is in the top ten. Study outcomes and limitations: The model forecast ophthalmopathy, anticipating it by a median roughly 6 months before onset.

CDR1 is MNHEY and CDR2 is SVGEGT in the germline V gene. With V trimmed by 5 bases and J by 0 bases, 9 bases remained unmatched. The CDR3 spans 17 residues. Lactation, pregnancy, other autoimmune disease or uncontrolled infection led to exclusion of patients. The authors took PBMCs from 10 ml fresh peripheral blood. The chain carries TRBV6-2 or TRBV6-3 and TRBJ2-7; 11 nucleotides match TRBD2. Sequencing was performed on blood. The source is a woman younger than 45 with Graves' ophthalmopathy. The CDR3 is CASSQRLAGTYSYEQYF. The CDR3 nucleotides read TGTGCCAGCAGTCAGAGACTAGCGGGGACCTACTCCTACGAGCAGTACTTC.